These 24 T cell receptor beta chains were sequenced from one sample in a study of T cells in Graves' hyperthyroidism and ophthalmopathy. Template material for amplifying TCR beta CDR3 regions consisted of RNA transcripts. With the HTBI primer set, the TCR CDR3 went through a first round of RT-PCR. MiXCR, applied by TCRdb to the multiplex PCR reads, yields one record per CDR3 protein. The sample consists of hundreds of thousands of distinct CDR3 sequences, more than 12% of them appearing once. Material for sequencing was blood. These receptors were collected from a woman between 45 and 60 years old with Graves' ophthalmopathy.

The chain carries TRBV4-3 and TRBJ2-2; D is uncertain. Germline-derived CDR1 and CDR2 are LGHNA and YSLEER. V was trimmed by 0 bases and J by 4 bases, leaving 9 bases between them. This CDR3 is 15 amino acids long. Here the CDR3 DNA reads TGCGCCAGCAGCCAAGATATTACAGTCACCGGGGAGCTGTTTTTT. Protein sequence: CASSQDITVTGELFF.

V gene TRBV7-9 combines with J gene TRBJ2-2, with TRBD1 matching over 8 bases. From germline, CDR1 is SEHNR and CDR2 FQNEAQ (reference sequence). The CDR3 runs to 17 residues. The ends lost 5 bases at V and 3 bases at J; junction bases unmatched: 11. The DNA of the CDR3 is TGTGCCAGCAGCCAACATGGACAGGGTTTGTACACCGGGGAGCTGTTTTTT. Translation gives CASSQHGQGLYTGELFF.

The chain carries TRBV10-3 and TRBJ1-2; D unresolved. Germline V gene lookup returns CDR1 ENHRY and CDR2 SYGVKD. The CDR3 runs to 14 residues. The germline V and J ends were trimmed by 6 bases and 3 bases, with 14 bases remaining between them. Here the CDR3 DNA reads TGTGCCATCAGCGTAACCGGGAGCGACTATGGCTACACCTTC. As protein: CAISVTGSDYGYTF.

This clonotype was detected many times. CDR3 bases: TGCAGTGCTAGGCCGACAGGGGGGGACTATGGCTACACCTTC. Its translation is CSARPTGGDYGYTF. The chain is built from TRBV20-1 and TRBJ1-2; 9 nucleotides line up with TRBD1. The length of the CDR3 is 14 residues. Trimming at V came to 3 bases and at J to 3 bases, leaving 5 bases not matched to a gene. In germline, CDR1 is DFQATT, CDR2 SNEGSKA (reference sequence).

Concerning this clonotype: A much larger clone sits a single nucleotide away, making a read error possible. The chain couples TRBV24-1 to TRBJ2-1; unclear D gene. Germline CDR1 KGHDR, CDR2 SFDVKD. The CDR3 consists of 18 residues. Trimming took off 1 base at V and 0 bases at J, with 15 bases between the two ends. The CDR3, as DNA: TGTGCCACCAGTGATTTTGGCTTGGGGAATGGCTCCTACAATGAGCAGTTCTTC. Translated, it gives CATSDFGLGNGSYNEQFF.

The V gene is TRBV28, the J gene TRBJ2-1; 7 bases fit TRBD2. The V gene end was trimmed by 1 base and the J gene end by 6 bases; junction bases not matched to a gene: 3. CDR1 and CDR2 from the germline V gene are MDHEN and SYDVKM. The CDR3 has 14 amino acids. Here the CDR3 DNA reads TGTGCCAGCAGTTTATATATAGCGGGCAATGAGCAGTTCTTC. Protein product: CASSLYIAGNEQFF.

In this sample, this clonotype turned up many times. This sequence joins TRBV7-6 and TRBJ2-3, with a tentative D call TRBD2 (6 bases). The CDR3 length is 15 residues. V lost 3 bases and J lost 0, with 10 bases in between. The V gene's germline CDR1 is SGHVS and CDR2 FNYEAQ. The CDR3 coding sequence is TGTGCCAGCAGCTTTATTAGCGGTAGCACAGATACGCAGTATTTT. This translates into CASSFISGSTDTQYF.

This clonotype was observed at least ten times. This chain connects TRBV5-1 to TRBJ2-2, with 11 bases fitting TRBD1. CDR3 length: 15 residues. Germline CDR1 and CDR2: SGHRS and YFSETQ. Trimming removed 4 bases from V and 6 bases from J; junction bases left unmatched: 5. In DNA form, the CDR3 reads TGCGCCAGCAGCCTAGGACAGGGGGCCGCCGGGGAGCTGTTTTTT. It encodes CASSLGQGAAGELFF.

This clonotype was counted many times. This chain links TRBV11-2 with TRBJ2-3; TRBD2 matches 10 bases. The CDR3 spans 18 residues. Germline-derived CDR1 and CDR2 are SGHAT and FQNNGV. V shed 2 bases and J 2 bases; nucleotides not matched to a gene: 10. In DNA, the CDR3 is TGTGCCAGCAGCTTAAGGAGATTAGCGGGGGGATACACAGATACGCAGTATTTT. Translated: CASSLRRLAGGYTDTQYF.

This clonotype was seen repeatedly, ten times or more. The V call is TRBV2, the J call TRBJ1-4; D is perhaps TRBD1 (6 bases). The V and J ends lost 2 bases and 5 bases respectively, with 15 bases between them. Germline loops: CDR1 SNHLY, CDR2 FYNNEI. The CDR3 has 16 amino acids. CDR3 bases: TGTGCCAGCAGTGAACTCCGAGGGGGTGGGAATGAAAAACTGTTTTTT. Residues: CASSELRGGGNEKLFF.

The genes are TRBV7-3 and TRBJ1-6; D not resolved. V lost 5 bases and J 12 bases, leaving 11 bases between the germline ends. The CDR3 runs 12 residues. Germline values: CDR1 SGHTA, CDR2 FQGTGA. The DNA of the CDR3 is TGTGCCAGCAGCAGGGCGGGCGGACCCCTCCACTTT. As protein: CASSRAGGPLHF. The complete variable domain, with remaining parts taken from reference TRBV7-3 and TRBJ1-6, reads GAGVSQTPSNKVTEKGKYVELRCDPISGHTALYWYRQSLGQGPEFLIYFQGTGAADDSGLPNDRFFAVRPEGSVSTLKIQRTERGDSAVYLCASSRAGGPLHFGNGTRLTVT.

This clonotype has at least ten counts. The chain couples TRBV30 to TRBJ1-2, with D hard to call. Between the trimmed V and J ends, which lost 0 bases and 8 bases, there was a span of 16 bases. Looked up from germline, CDR1 is GTSNPN and CDR2 is SVGIG (reference sequence). The length of the CDR3 is 14 residues. In nucleotides, the CDR3 is TGTGCCTGGAGTGTCCGGAGTGGCGGACGGGGCTACACCTTC. Amino acid sequence: CAWSVRSGGRGYTF.

This clonotype was seen a few times. The genes are TRBV5-4 and TRBJ2-2, with TRBD2 identical over 7 bases. This CDR3 is 15 amino acids long. The V and J ends lost 1 base and 5 bases, in that order; junction bases with no gene match: 5. The germline V gene has CDR1 SGHNT and CDR2 YYREEE (reference sequence). CDR3 sequence reads: CASSLRLAATGELFF. CDR3 in DNA: TGTGCCAGCAGCTTGCGGCTAGCGGCGACCGGGGAGCTGTTTTTT.

Many counts were recorded for this clonotype. The J gene is TRBJ1-6, the V gene TRBV7-2, with 9 positions matching TRBD1. The CDR3 loop spans 15 amino acids. From germline, CDR1 is SGHTA and CDR2 FQGNSA. The V and J ends lost 2 bases and 13 bases, in that order; junction bases with no gene match: 9. The CDR3 loop reads CASSLPGTGFGPLHF. CDR3 nucleotides: TGTGCCAGCAGCTTACCCGGGACAGGGTTTGGTCCCCTCCACTTT.

The chain couples TRBV12-3 or TRBV12-4 to TRBJ2-1, with D perhaps TRBD1 (6 bases). CDR3 size: 14 residues. Between the trimmed V and J ends, which lost 5 bases and 5 bases, there was a span of 13 bases. CDR3 amino acids: CASSGDRTNNEQFF. Here the CDR3 DNA reads TGTGCCAGCAGTGGAGACAGGACCAACAATGAGCAGTTCTTC.

The CDR3 DNA is TGTGCCAGCAGCCAAGATTCGAGAGGGATACTCTCCGGGGAGCTGTTTTTT. Translated, it gives CASSQDSRGILSGELFF. The chain has TRBV4-2 and TRBJ2-2; D may be TRBD2 (5 bases). This CDR3 spans 17 amino acids. V lost 0 bases and J 6 bases, leaving 17 bases between the germline ends. Germline CDR1 and CDR2: LGHNA and YNFKEQ.

This clonotype was recorded at least ten times. V and J are TRBV6-5 and TRBJ1-5; D call uncertain. The V end was cut by 2 bases, the J end by 0 bases, with 11 bases between. The length of the CDR3 is 16 residues. Germline V gene lookup returns CDR1 MNHEY and CDR2 SVGAGI. The DNA for the CDR3 is TGTGCCAGCAGTTACGCCCCTGTAGATAGCAATCAGCCCCAGCATTTT. Amino acids: CASSYAPVDSNQPQHF.

The sample holds many counts of this clonotype. This chain links TRBV6-1 with TRBJ1-1; no firm D call. Germline lookup yields CDR1 MNHNS and CDR2 SASEGT. CDR3 length: 14 amino acids. Trimming left V 4 bases short and J 4 bases short, with 13 bases between. In DNA form, the CDR3 reads TGTGCCAGCAGTGCGGTAGTATCTGGCACTGAAGCTTTCTTT. Encoded protein: CASSAVVSGTEAFF.

As for this clonotype: A much larger clone is a single base away; this may be a read error. The rearrangement uses TRBV28 and TRBJ2-7; D remains unclear. CDR3 size: 12 residues. Germline V gene sequence: CDR1 MDHEN, CDR2 SYDVKM. CDR3 amino acids: CASSFPNYERYF. In DNA, the CDR3 is TGTGCCAGCAGTTTTCCGAATTACGAGCGGTACTTC.

This clonotype was recorded many times. The V and J genes are TRBV7-2 and TRBJ2-3; TRBD1 matches at 8 bases. The germline V gene has CDR1 SGHTA and CDR2 FQGNSA. CDR3 length equals 16 residues. J was trimmed by 3 bases and V by 5 bases; bases with no gene match: 10. The CDR3 loop is CASSTRQGLGTDTQYF. CDR3 bases: TGTGCCAGCAGCACCCGACAGGGGTTGGGGACAGATACGCAGTATTTT.

The J gene is TRBJ2-2, the V gene TRBV5-1; 13 bases line up with TRBD2. After removal of 5 bases from V and 3 bases from J, the junction contained 4 bases not matched to a gene. Germline-derived CDR1 and CDR2 are SGHRS and YFSETQ. The CDR3 is made up of 16 amino acids. The CDR3 DNA follows: TGCGCCAGCAGAAACGGACTAGCGGGAGACACCGGGGAGCTGTTTTTT. Its translation is CASRNGLAGDTGELFF.

This clonotype was seen a handful of times. J is TRBJ2-7 and V is TRBV20-1; 11 positions agree with TRBD1. Trimming took 4 bases from V and 7 from J; bases not matched to a gene: 12. CDR3 length equals 15 residues. Germline CDR1 is DFQATT and CDR2 is SNEGSKA (reference sequence). CDR3 bases: TGCAGTGCTATGACAGTCGGACAGGGGGCGGGTGAGCAGTACTTC. Amino acids: CSAMTVGQGAGEQYF.

V usage is TRBV20-1 and J usage is TRBJ2-5, with a weak D call TRBD2 (6 bases). Trimming stripped 0 bases from V and 5 bases from J, with 16 bases between. There are 15 residues in the CDR3. Germline CDR1 and CDR2: DFQATT and SNEGSKA (reference sequence). As DNA, the CDR3 is TGCAGTGCTAGAGATTTTACTGGGAGGAGGGAGACCCAGTACTTC. Translating gives CSARDFTGRRETQYF.

The chain joins TRBV3-2 to TRBJ2-7; TRBD2 is the table's D call, not checked against the DNA. TRBV3-2 represents a pseudogene. The length of the CDR3 is 19 residues. CDR3 loop: CASSQGTSEKTPPVYEQYF. Written as DNA, the CDR3 is TGTGCCAGCAGCCAAGGGACTAGCGAGAAGACACCACCAGTTTACGAGCAGTACTTC.